This TCR beta chain was identified during a study of T-cell reconstitution after alpha-beta-depleted transplantation in children. Study-wide findings and caveats: About two months after transplant, alpha-beta T cells reportedly came from several hundred expanded graft clones. Newly produced T cells mostly accounted for T-cell counts and diversity one year post-transplant. Surviving recipient T cells and intrathymic progenitors accounted for some patients' high TCRbeta diversity at day 60.

Molecular barcoding with unique molecular identifiers was used for the TCRbeta library. Each CDR3 protein gets one entry after TCRdb re-called the PCR reads with MiXCR. Among hundreds of thousands of distinct CDR3 sequences listed, over 10% were seen once. The table lists this clonotype with a few counts. Its target is unknown. The germline V and J ends were trimmed by 7 bases and 3 bases, with 10 bases remaining between them. The CDR3 sequence is 12 residues long. Germline V CDR1 and CDR2: MGHDK, SYGVNS. This receptor was taken from a male patient aged 10-17 years who had a stem cell transplant for acute myeloid leukemia, so the T cells may come from the graft donor. The chain couples TRBV25-1 to TRBJ2-7, with a tentative D call TRBD1 (5 bases). This sample comprised PBMCs, mostly from graft donor cells, obtained 360 days after TCRalphabeta/CD19-depleted stem cell transplant. The CDR3 reads CASISTGYEQYF. CDR3 coding DNA: TGTGCCAGCATCTCAACAGGCTACGAGCAGTACTTC.